This T cell receptor beta chain was observed in a study of early stage breast cancer tumors. About the study: Of roughly 17 invasive breast tumors, about 12 were hormone receptor-positive, HER2-negative. Among roughly twelve ER+/PR+/HER2- tumors, eight were ductal, four lobular. Study outcomes and limitations: In about 90% of the 16 patients, blood comparison separated tumor from normal breast. Tumors had around 2.4-fold higher T cell density than normal breast.

This CDR3 contains 15 residues. V shed 4 bases and J 2 bases; nucleotides not matched to a gene: 6. Germline-derived CDR1 and CDR2 are SEHNR and FQNEAQ (reference sequence). This clone was observed a few times. What it binds is not known. The assay was immunoSEQ multiplex PCR, and TCRdb's table has in-frame clones only and misses some. The sample records more than 65,000 clones, approximately 80% being singletons. The sequence came from a person in their 40s with breast cancer. Material: blood. The rearrangement uses TRBV7-9 and TRBJ2-5; 8 bases match TRBD1. CDR3 loop: CASSSWTGTQETQYF. As DNA, the CDR3 is TGTGCCAGCAGCTCATGGACAGGGACACAAGAGACCCAGTACTTC.